The TCR beta chain under discussion was sequenced for a study of T cell responses to AZD1222 COVID-19 vaccine. CDR3 length: 13 residues. V lost 4 bases, J lost 8 bases, and 13 bases lay in between. Per germline, CDR1 SGHRS and CDR2 YFSETQ. Repertoires were generated with immunoSEQ multiplex PCR, while TCRdb's copy carries only in-frame clones and drops some. This sample has some 99,000 clones, with roughly 86% found just once. The starting material was peripheral blood, obtained 28 days after the second AZD1222 dose. This receptor was identified in an adult who received the AZD1222 COVID-19 vaccine. The chain joins TRBV5-1 to TRBJ2-1; D is ambiguous. The CDR3 coding sequence is TGCGCCAGCAGCCCGGGCCACGTGGATGAGCAGTTCTTC. It specifies CASSPGHVDEQFF.